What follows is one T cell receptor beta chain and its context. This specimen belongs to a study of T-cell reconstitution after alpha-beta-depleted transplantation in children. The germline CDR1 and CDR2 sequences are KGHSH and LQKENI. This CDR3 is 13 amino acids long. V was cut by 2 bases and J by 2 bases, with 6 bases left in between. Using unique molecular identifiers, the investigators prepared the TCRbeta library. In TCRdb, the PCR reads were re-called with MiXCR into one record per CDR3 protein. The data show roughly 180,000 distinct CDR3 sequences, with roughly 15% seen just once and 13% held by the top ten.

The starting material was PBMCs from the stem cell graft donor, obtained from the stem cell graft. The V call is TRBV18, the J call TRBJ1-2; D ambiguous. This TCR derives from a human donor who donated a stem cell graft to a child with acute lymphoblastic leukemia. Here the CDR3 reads CASSPTENYGYTF. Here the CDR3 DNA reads TGTGCCAGCTCACCAACAGAAAACTATGGCTACACCTTC.